These 27 T cell receptor beta chains were all obtained from the same sample, sequenced in a study of CD8 T cells in Susac syndrome. cDNA came from about 0.5 to 1 ug RNA primed by random hexamers. TCRdb reanalysed the immunoSEQ multiplex PCR reads using MiXCR and keeps one entry per CDR3 protein. The sample includes approximately 170,000 distinct CDR3 sequences, just under 95% seen only once; the top ten take 0.12% to 0.15%. Sequenced sample: CD4+ T cells from PBMCs. The receptors here all came from a human donor in good health.

The chain uses TRBV6-2 or TRBV6-3 and TRBJ1-2; no clear D. Germline V lookup: CDR1 MNHEY, CDR2 SVGEGT. The CDR3 runs to 15 residues. The V end was cut by 6 bases, the J end by 5 bases, with 19 bases between. Here the CDR3 reads CASSHYDELIYGYTF. CDR3 in DNA: TGTGCCAGCAGCCACTATGACGAACTTATTTATGGCTACACCTTC.

The CDR3 sequence is CASSDTGNTGELFF. The CDR3 nucleotides are TGTGCCAGCAGTGATACAGGGAACACCGGGGAGCTGTTTTTT. The J gene is TRBJ2-2, the V gene TRBV2; perhaps TRBD1 as D (5 bases). V was cut by 3 bases and J by 1 base, with 6 bases left in between. The germline CDR1 and CDR2 sequences are SNHLY and FYNNEI. This CDR3 is built from 14 residues.

This chain connects TRBV5-4 to TRBJ2-5, with 7 bases that match TRBD2. This CDR3 comprises 13 residues. J was trimmed by 4 bases and V by 5 bases; bases with no gene match: 5. Germline loops: CDR1 SGHNT, CDR2 YYREEE (reference sequence). The CDR3 sequence is CASRTGGVETQYF. The CDR3 DNA sequence: TGTGCCAGCAGGACGGGGGGAGTAGAGACCCAGTACTTC.

The sample holds one count of this clonotype. The chain links TRBV10-3 to TRBJ2-7, with 8 positions matching TRBD1. V was clipped by 6 bases and J by 7 bases; unmatched bases: 8. Germline V gene data show CDR1 as ENHRY and CDR2 as SYGVKD. The CDR3 spans 13 residues. DNA of the CDR3: TGTGCCATCAGCCCCGGACAGGGAGCGGAGCAGTACTTC. It encodes CAISPGQGAEQYF.

The V gene is TRBV20-1, the J gene TRBJ1-2; unclear D gene. CDR3 length: 12 residues. Germline CDR1 is DFQATT and CDR2 is SNEGSKA (reference sequence). The V and J ends lost 5 bases and 10 bases respectively, with 17 bases between them. The CDR3 DNA reads as TGCAGTGCTCCCGCCCAGTACCCTTCCTACACCTTC. This codes for CSAPAQYPSYTF.

The gene calls are TRBV9 and TRBJ2-5, with 9 bases fitting TRBD2. V dropped 3 bases and J dropped 7; count of bases not matched to a gene: 7. The CDR3 contains 14 residues. Germline assignment: CDR1 SGDLS and CDR2 YYNGEE. CDR3: CASSAGLAFGTQYF. CDR3 in DNA: TGTGCCAGCAGCGCGGGACTAGCATTTGGGACCCAGTACTTC.

CDR3: CASSPGTGVGYEQYF. DNA for the CDR3: TGTGCCAGCAGCCCCGGGACAGGGGTCGGCTACGAGCAGTACTTC. The J gene is TRBJ2-7, the V gene TRBV11-3, with 10 positions matching TRBD1. CDR1 SGHNT and CDR2 YENEEA come from the germline V gene. V dropped 5 bases and J dropped 3; count of bases not matched to a gene: 7. This CDR3 has 15 residues.

The chain recombines TRBV10-3 with TRBJ2-7, with D possibly being TRBD1 or TRBD2 (6 bases each). Trimming took 9 bases from V and 9 from J, leaving 21 bases between them. This CDR3 spans 13 amino acids. Germline CDR1 and CDR2: ENHRY and SYGVKD. Here the CDR3 DNA reads TGTGCCATAGGGTCGGCCGGGGGCAGCGGGCAGTACTTC. This encodes CAIGSAGGSGQYF.

The chain is built from TRBV5-1 and TRBJ2-5; D not resolved. The germline CDR1 and CDR2 sequences are SGHRS and YFSETQ. This CDR3 is 15 amino acids long. Trimming cost V 3 bases and J 0 bases, with 12 bases left between them. The CDR3 DNA is TGCGCCAGCAGCTCGCTCGGCGGCTACCAAGAGACCCAGTACTTC. Protein sequence: CASSSLGGYQETQYF.

The chain has TRBV18 and TRBJ2-7; possible D gene TRBD2, 6 bases. The V and J ends lost 3 bases and 2 bases respectively, with 11 bases between them. Germline CDR1 is KGHSH and CDR2 is LQKENI. The CDR3 has 14 amino acids. This chain's CDR3 is CASSPGRTTYEQYF. The CDR3 bases are TGTGCCAGCTCACCCGGGCGGACTACCTACGAGCAGTACTTC.

The CDR3 DNA is TGTGCCACCAGCACCAGGACTAGCGGAACAGATACGCAGTATTTT. Translating it yields CATSTRTSGTDTQYF. The J gene is TRBJ2-3, the V gene TRBV15; 10 positions match TRBD2. The CDR3 has 15 amino acids. Per the germline V gene, CDR1 is LNHNV and CDR2 is YYDKDF (reference sequence). V lost 4 bases, J lost 3 bases, and 4 bases stayed unmatched. Looking up the rest from reference TRBV15 and TRBJ2-3 gives the full variable domain: DAMVIQNPRYQVTQFGKPVTLSCSQTLNHNVMYWYQQKSSQAPKLLFHYYDKDFNNEADTPDNFQSRRPNTSFCFLDIRSPGLGDTAMYLCATSTRTSGTDTQYFGPGTRLTVL.

The rearrangement uses TRBV10-2 and TRBJ2-7, with 7 bases identical to TRBD1. This CDR3 region has 13 residues. After removal of 5 bases from V and 3 bases from J, the junction contained 4 bases not matched to a gene. The germline gives CDR1 WSHSY, CDR2 SAAADI. DNA of the CDR3: TGCGCCAGCAGTCCCGGGACAGTCTACGAGCAGTACTTC. This codes for CASSPGTVYEQYF.

The chain joins TRBV5-1 to TRBJ2-6; D call uncertain. From germline, CDR1 is SGHRS and CDR2 YFSETQ. Trimming stripped 5 bases from V and 4 bases from J, with 10 bases between. The CDR3 totals 14 residues. CDR3 in amino acids: CASSGRSGANVLTF. In DNA form, the CDR3 reads TGCGCCAGCAGTGGGCGTTCCGGGGCCAACGTCCTGACTTTC.

This chain connects TRBV2 to TRBJ2-6; D is unresolved. The CDR3 has 14 residues. Trimming removed 6 bases at V and 0 bases at J, with 6 bases between. Germline V gene sequence: CDR1 SNHLY, CDR2 FYNNEI. CDR3 sequence: CASRDHSGANVLTF. In DNA, the CDR3 is TGTGCCAGCAGAGACCACTCTGGGGCCAACGTCCTGACTTTC.

The V gene is TRBV11-2, the J gene TRBJ1-4, with D maybe TRBD1 (5 bases). The ends were cut back, 5 bases at V and 11 bases at J, with 15 bases in the middle. CDR1 and CDR2 (germline): SGHAT, FQNNGV. CDR3 length equals 13 residues. The CDR3 sequence: CASSPWDGGKLFF. The DNA of the CDR3 is TGTGCCAGCAGCCCATGGGACGGCGGTAAACTGTTTTTT.

In regard to this clonotype: Sequence at one end of the junction differs from germline and may be a read error. The rearrangement joins TRBV7-3 to TRBJ2-2, with D perhaps matching TRBD2 (5 bases). Germline CDR1 is SGHTA and CDR2 is FQGTGA. This CDR3 has 12 residues. The CDR3 loop reads CASSLSTGELLF. DNA of the CDR3: TGTGCCAGCAGCTTAAGTACCGGGGAGCTGCTTTTT. Together with reference TRBV7-3 and TRBJ2-2, the CDR3 gives the full variable domain: GAGVSQTPSNKVTEKGKYVELRCDPISGHTALYWYRQSLGQGPEFLIYFQGTGAADDSGLPNDRFFAVRPEGSVSTLKIQRTERGDSAVYLCASSLSTGELLFGEGSRLTVL.

This clonotype was seen once. This chain connects TRBV19 to TRBJ1-2, with a weak D call TRBD1 (6 bases). V dropped 3 bases and J dropped 4 bases, with 9 bases sitting between them. This CDR3 has 13 amino acids. Germline V gene sequence: CDR1 LNHDA, CDR2 SQIVND (reference sequence). The CDR3 DNA follows: TGTGCCAGTAGTATCACAGGGCCCTATGGCTACACCTTC. Its protein is CASSITGPYGYTF.

The chain combines TRBV5-6 with TRBJ1-1; D is uncertain. CDR1 and CDR2 from the germline V gene are SGHDT and YYEEEE. V was trimmed by 2 bases and J by 1 base, leaving 6 bases between them. There are 13 residues in the CDR3. CDR3 in DNA: TGTGCCAGCAGCTTTCAAAAGAACACTGAAGCTTTCTTT. Its protein product is CASSFQKNTEAFF.

The rearrangement links TRBV6-5 to TRBJ1-1; no definite D call. There are 13 residues in the CDR3. CDR1 is MNHEY, CDR2 SVGAGI, per germline. With 8 bases removed from V and 11 bases from J, the gap between germline ends came to 21 bases. CDR3: CASSNLDRREAFF. In DNA form, the CDR3 reads TGTGCCAGCTCCAACCTCGACCGGCGGGAGGCTTTCTTT.

This clonotype appeared once. The chain recombines TRBV3-1 with TRBJ2-1; TRBD2 aligns across 7 bases. Germline trimming cut 1 base from V and 2 bases from J; bases unmatched to any gene: 2. Germline V gives CDR1 LGHDT, CDR2 YNNKEL (reference sequence). This CDR3 comprises 15 residues. The CDR3 coding sequence is TGTGCCAGCAGCCAAGTGGCGGGAGCCTACAATGAGCAGTTCTTC. Translated: CASSQVAGAYNEQFF.

This clonotype was counted a single time. The V call is TRBV5-1, the J call TRBJ2-1; D might be TRBD2 (5 bases). Trimming removed 5 bases at V and 6 bases at J, with 12 bases between. The CDR3 totals 13 residues. The germline CDR1 and CDR2 sequences are SGHRS and YFSETQ. For the CDR3, the DNA is TGCGCCAGCAGGCGTCTCGAGGGCAATGAGCAGTTCTTC. Translated: CASRRLEGNEQFF. Looking up the rest from reference TRBV5-1 and TRBJ2-1 gives the full variable domain: KAGVTQTPRYLIKTRGQQVTLSCSPISGHRSVSWYQQTPGQGLQFLFEYFSETQRNKGNFPGRFSGRQFSNSRSEMNVSTLELGDSALYLCASRRLEGNEQFFGPGTRLTVL.

The J gene is TRBJ2-5, the V gene TRBV5-1, with a tentative D call TRBD2 (5 bases). This CDR3 contains 15 residues. Germline CDR1 reads SGHRS; CDR2 reads YFSETQ. The ends were cut back, 4 bases at V and 1 base at J, with 14 bases in the middle. As DNA, the CDR3 is TGCGCCAGCAGCATTAGTATAGGACTCCAAGAGACCCAGTACTTC. Protein sequence: CASSISIGLQETQYF. Combining the CDR3 with reference TRBV5-1 and TRBJ2-5 gives the whole variable domain KAGVTQTPRYLIKTRGQQVTLSCSPISGHRSVSWYQQTPGQGLQFLFEYFSETQRNKGNFPGRFSGRQFSNSRSEMNVSTLELGDSALYLCASSISIGLQETQYFGPGTRLLVL.

The rearrangement joins TRBV12-3 or TRBV12-4 to TRBJ2-7, with D possibly TRBD2 on 6 matching bases. Trimming took 6 bases from V and 0 from J, leaving 9 bases between them. The CDR3 contains 13 residues. In nucleotides, the CDR3 is TGTGCCAGCAGATCCGGGAGCTCCTACGAGCAGTACTTC. Translating it yields CASRSGSSYEQYF.

The V gene is TRBV10-3, the J gene TRBJ1-6; D call uncertain. Germline assignment: CDR1 ENHRY and CDR2 SYGVKD. The CDR3 covers 15 residues. V lost 6 bases and J lost 3, with 12 bases in between. The CDR3 here is CAISRTGDYNSPLHF. CDR3 bases: TGTGCCATCAGCCGGACTGGGGACTATAATTCACCCCTCCACTTT.

The chain couples TRBV5-1 to TRBJ1-4; D gene unclear. The CDR3 length is 15 residues. Germline CDR1 and CDR2: SGHRS and YFSETQ. V dropped 5 bases and J dropped 7 bases, with 18 bases sitting between them. As DNA, the CDR3 is TGCGCCAGCAGAAATAGGGTGGGCGGTGGTGAAAAACTGTTTTTT. As protein: CASRNRVGGGEKLFF.

The chain has TRBV12-3 or TRBV12-4 and TRBJ2-5; a weak D match, TRBD2 (5 bases). CDR3 length: 13 amino acids. The germline V and J ends were trimmed by 3 bases and 10 bases, with 15 bases remaining between them. This CDR3 is CASSLGVPGNQYF. The CDR3 DNA reads as TGTGCCAGCAGTTTGGGAGTCCCGGGGAACCAGTACTTC.

This rearrangement joins TRBV3-1 to TRBJ2-3; 7 bases are shared with TRBD2. The CDR3 covers 15 residues. The V gene's germline CDR1 is LGHDT and CDR2 YNNKEL (reference sequence). The V gene end was trimmed by 2 bases and the J gene end by 7 bases; junction bases not matched to a gene: 9. CDR3 sequence: CASSQMGGVRNTQYF. The CDR3 bases are TGTGCCAGCAGCCAAATGGGAGGGGTGAGAAATACGCAGTATTTT.